Shown below are 21 T cell receptor beta chains from a single sample sequenced in a study of T cell clones after liver transplantation. Assay used: immunoSEQ multiplex PCR; TCRdb lists only in-frame clones, some missing. This table has approximately 51,000 clones, roughly 71% appearing once. The sample was CD4+ T cells from blood, taken 52 to 60 months after liver transplant. Every receptor here comes from a human patient who received a liver transplant. Some of the T cells might come from the graft donor.

The chain joins TRBV9 to TRBJ1-6, with TRBD1 as a possible D gene (5 bases). The length of the CDR3 is 14 residues. The V end was cut by 4 bases, the J end by 9 bases, with 14 bases between. Per the germline V gene, CDR1 is SGDLS and CDR2 is YYNGEE. The CDR3 reads CASSPQGLGSPLHF. In DNA, the CDR3 is TGTGCCAGCAGCCCCCAGGGCCTAGGTTCACCCCTCCACTTT.

The chain uses TRBV23-1 and TRBJ2-7, with 7 bases identical to TRBD1. TRBV23-1 is identified as an open reading frame with a role that is uncertain. CDR3 size: 15 residues. Losses at the gene ends were 7 bases for V and 5 bases for J; bases not matched to a gene: 14. This CDR3 reads CASTAPLQGPDEQYF. The CDR3, as DNA: TGCGCCAGCACCGCTCCCCTACAGGGGCCGGACGAGCAGTACTTC.

The chain is built from TRBV28 and TRBJ2-3; the D is unclear. The CDR3 loop spans 14 amino acids. The V end lost 3 bases, the J end lost 3 bases, and 10 bases lay between the germline ends. Germline V gives CDR1 MDHEN, CDR2 SYDVKM. The CDR3: CASSFLGLTDTQYF. The CDR3 nucleotides read TGTGCCAGCAGTTTCCTGGGCCTAACAGATACGCAGTATTTT.

This clone was detected a few times. This chain links TRBV7-2 with TRBJ1-1; maybe TRBD1 (6 bases). Germline V CDR1 and CDR2: SGHTA, FQGNSA. The CDR3 runs 13 residues. The V gene lost 5 bases and the J gene lost 5 bases, with 12 bases spanning the gap. The CDR3 sequence: CASSEQGWTEAFF. CDR3 nucleotide sequence: TGTGCCAGCAGCGAACAGGGCTGGACTGAAGCTTTCTTT.

V gene TRBV6-5 combines with J gene TRBJ1-5; D ambiguous. V lost 0 bases, J lost 9 bases, and 9 bases lay in between. This CDR3 region has 13 residues. Per the germline V gene, CDR1 is MNHEY and CDR2 is SVGAGI. The CDR3 protein is CASSYSLAGPQHF. The CDR3 DNA is TGTGCCAGCAGTTACTCTTTGGCAGGGCCCCAGCATTTT.

This chain uses TRBV30 with TRBJ2-7, with TRBD1 matching 7 bases. Germline V CDR1 and CDR2: GTSNPN, SVGIG (reference sequence). The CDR3 has 13 amino acids. Trimming at V came to 2 bases and at J to 6 bases, leaving 7 bases not matched to a gene. The CDR3: CAWSFNRDSEQYF. The CDR3 DNA reads as TGTGCCTGGAGTTTCAACCGGGACAGCGAGCAGTACTTC. The entire variable domain, with the rest obtained from reference TRBV30 and TRBJ2-7, is as follows: SQTIHQWPATLVQPVGSPLSLECTVEGTSNPNLYWYRQAAGRGLQLLFYSVGIGQISSEVPQNLSASRPQDRQFILSSKKLLLSDSGFYLCAWSFNRDSEQYFGPGTRLTVT.

This clone occurred once. This rearrangement joins TRBV6-1 to TRBJ2-7; 8 positions match TRBD2. The CDR3 is 16 residues long. V lost 2 bases, J lost 4 bases, and 10 bases stayed unmatched. In germline, CDR1 is MNHNS, CDR2 SASEGT. CDR3 nucleotide sequence: TGTGCCAGCAGTGAATGGTTCGGGACTAGATGGTACGAGCAGTACTTC. Protein product: CASSEWFGTRWYEQYF.

The rearrangement joins TRBV2 to TRBJ2-3; 9 nucleotides align to TRBD1. V gave up 6 bases and J gave up 13 bases; unmatched junction bases: 14. CDR1 SNHLY and CDR2 FYNNEI come from the germline V gene. The CDR3 is 14 residues long. The DNA of the CDR3 is TGTGCCAGCAGCGCCCAGCCTACCGGGACAGGGAAGTATTTT. Protein product: CASSAQPTGTGKYF. Filled out from reference TRBV2 and TRBJ2-3, the complete variable domain reads EPEVTQTPSHQVTQMGQEVILRCVPISNHLYFYWYRQILGQKVEFLVSFYNNEISEKSEIFDDQFSVERPDGSNFTLKIRSTKLEDSAMYFCASSAQPTGTGKYFGPGTRLTVL.

V and J are TRBV5-4 and TRBJ1-3; D is perhaps TRBD1 (5 bases). Trimming removed 2 bases from V and 1 base from J, with 19 bases in between. The CDR3 has 18 residues. Germline assignment: CDR1 SGHNT and CDR2 YYREEE (reference sequence). CDR3 DNA sequence: TGTGCCAGCAGCTTAGTGATCACCGGGACCTCGTCTGGAAACACCATATATTTT. As protein: CASSLVITGTSSGNTIYF.

The chain uses TRBV7-2 and TRBJ1-1; D gene uncertain. CDR1 is SGHTA and CDR2 is FQGNSA in the germline V gene. The CDR3 spans 12 residues. V lost 6 bases and J lost 8, with 13 bases in between. Here the CDR3 reads CASSRVSGEAFF. In nucleotides, the CDR3 is TGTGCCAGCAGTAGGGTATCGGGCGAAGCTTTCTTT.

The chain carries TRBV7-2 and TRBJ2-1, with D perhaps matching TRBD2 (7 bases). V dropped 0 bases and J dropped 9 bases, with 12 bases sitting between them. The CDR3 covers 14 residues. CDR1 is SGHTA and CDR2 is FQGNSA in the germline V gene. CDR3 coding DNA: TGTGCCAGCAGCTTAGCGGGGGGGCCCCGTGAGCAGTTCTTC. It encodes CASSLAGGPREQFF. The full variable domain, with the rest looked up from reference TRBV7-2 and TRBJ2-1, is GAGVSQSPSNKVTEKGKDVELRCDPISGHTALYWYRQSLGQGLEFLIYFQGNSAPDKSGLPSDRFSAERTGGSVSTLTIQRTQQEDSAVYLCASSLAGGPREQFFGPGTRLTVL.

This clone showed up just once. This chain links TRBV6-1 with TRBJ1-5, with 7 bases lining up with TRBD1. With 8 bases clipped from V and 3 bases from J, the junction kept 4 bases outside the gene matches. The germline CDR1 and CDR2 sequences are MNHNS and SASEGT. The CDR3 runs to 13 residues. CDR3 protein: CASFDRVNQPQHF. The CDR3 DNA reads as TGTGCCAGCTTCGACAGGGTCAATCAGCCCCAGCATTTT.

The CDR3 spells CASSLGGGNSPLHF. CDR3 coding DNA: TGTGCCAGCAGCTTAGGGGGAGGTAATTCACCCCTCCACTTT. The chain recombines TRBV7-3 with TRBJ1-6, with D possibly matching TRBD1 (5 bases). CDR1 SGHTA and CDR2 FQGTGA come from the germline V gene. Trimming shortened V by 2 bases and J by 6 bases, and 8 bases separated the two germline ends. The CDR3 spans 14 residues. The variable domain in full, with the rest retrieved from reference TRBV7-3 and TRBJ1-6, is GAGVSQTPSNKVTEKGKYVELRCDPISGHTALYWYRQSLGQGPEFLIYFQGTGAADDSGLPNDRFFAVRPEGSVSTLKIQRTERGDSAVYLCASSLGGGNSPLHFGNGTRLTVT.

The chain joins TRBV19 to TRBJ2-7, with D perhaps matching TRBD1 or TRBD2 (5 bases each). The ends were cut back, 3 bases at V and 7 bases at J, with 16 bases in the middle. Germline CDR1 LNHDA, CDR2 SQIVND (reference sequence). This CDR3 contains 14 residues. CDR3 protein: CASSIQGRTGEQYF. The CDR3 coding sequence is TGTGCCAGTAGTATCCAGGGTCGAACGGGAGAGCAGTACTTC.

The CDR3 is CASSSGASGGRTDTQYF. As DNA, the CDR3 is TGTGCCAGCAGTTCGGGGGCTAGCGGGGGCCGCACAGATACGCAGTATTTT. The chain carries TRBV2 and TRBJ2-3; 10 bases fit TRBD2. The germline gives CDR1 SNHLY, CDR2 FYNNEI. The V segment lost 5 bases and the J segment 1 base; nucleotides outside the gene matches: 9. This CDR3 region has 17 residues.

The rearrangement joins TRBV4-1 to TRBJ2-7, with TRBD1 identical over 7 bases. With 4 bases clipped from V and 5 bases from J, the junction kept 8 bases outside the gene matches. The CDR3 sequence is 14 residues long. The germline V gene has CDR1 MGHRA and CDR2 YSYEKL. CDR3 loop: CASSPQGNRDEQYF. The CDR3 nucleotides are TGCGCCAGCAGCCCACAGGGGAATCGGGACGAGCAGTACTTC.

V usage is TRBV27 and J usage is TRBJ2-2, with D maybe TRBD2 (5 bases). Trimming shortened V by 5 bases and J by 0 bases, and 7 bases separated the two germline ends. In germline, CDR1 is MNHEY, CDR2 SMNVEV (reference sequence). The CDR3 is 14 amino acids. The CDR3 loop is CASSPTTNTGELFF. DNA of the CDR3: TGTGCCAGCAGTCCGACTACGAACACCGGGGAGCTGTTTTTT.

The CDR3 DNA sequence: TGTGCCAGCAGTAGGACCGGGCCCCTCTCTGGGGCCAACGTCCTGACTTTC. This encodes CASSRTGPLSGANVLTF. The rearrangement links TRBV28 to TRBJ2-6; D ambiguous. The CDR3 extends over 17 amino acids. V dropped 5 bases and J dropped 0 bases, with 14 bases sitting between them. The germline CDR1 and CDR2 sequences are MDHEN and SYDVKM.

CDR3 coding DNA: TGTGCCAGCAGCTTAACATTCGGGGGGCAAGGCTATGGCTACACCTTC. This gives the protein CASSLTFGGQGYGYTF. The J gene is TRBJ1-2, the V gene TRBV7-2, with D possibly being TRBD1 (6 bases). The germline V gene encodes CDR1 SGHTA and CDR2 FQGNSA. CDR3 length: 16 amino acids. Trimming removed 2 bases at V and 4 bases at J, with 17 bases between.

The rearrangement links TRBV6-1 to TRBJ2-3; 8 bases are shared with TRBD2. The CDR3 loop spans 16 amino acids. J was trimmed by 1 base and V by 2 bases; bases with no gene match: 5. Germline-derived CDR1 and CDR2 are MNHNS and SASEGT. The CDR3 DNA is TGTGCCAGCAGTGAAAGGAAGACTAGCGGCACAGATACGCAGTATTTT. Its translation: CASSERKTSGTDTQYF.

This clone was recorded only once. The J gene is TRBJ1-1, the V gene TRBV12-5; 7 nucleotides match TRBD1. This CDR3 is built from 12 residues. Germline loops: CDR1 LGHNT, CDR2 FRNRAP. The ends lost 1 base at V and 7 bases at J; junction bases unmatched: 0. CDR3 nucleotide sequence: TGTGCTAGTGGTTTGGGACAGGGTGAAGCTTTCTTT. Amino acids: CASGLGQGEAFF. Full variable domain (outside the CDR3, taken from reference TRBV12-5 and TRBJ1-1): DARVTQTPRHKVTEMGQEVTMRCQPILGHNTVFWYRQTMMQGLELLAYFRNRAPLDDSGMPKDRFSAEMPDATLATLKIQPSEPRDSAVYFCASGLGQGEAFFGQGTRLTVV.